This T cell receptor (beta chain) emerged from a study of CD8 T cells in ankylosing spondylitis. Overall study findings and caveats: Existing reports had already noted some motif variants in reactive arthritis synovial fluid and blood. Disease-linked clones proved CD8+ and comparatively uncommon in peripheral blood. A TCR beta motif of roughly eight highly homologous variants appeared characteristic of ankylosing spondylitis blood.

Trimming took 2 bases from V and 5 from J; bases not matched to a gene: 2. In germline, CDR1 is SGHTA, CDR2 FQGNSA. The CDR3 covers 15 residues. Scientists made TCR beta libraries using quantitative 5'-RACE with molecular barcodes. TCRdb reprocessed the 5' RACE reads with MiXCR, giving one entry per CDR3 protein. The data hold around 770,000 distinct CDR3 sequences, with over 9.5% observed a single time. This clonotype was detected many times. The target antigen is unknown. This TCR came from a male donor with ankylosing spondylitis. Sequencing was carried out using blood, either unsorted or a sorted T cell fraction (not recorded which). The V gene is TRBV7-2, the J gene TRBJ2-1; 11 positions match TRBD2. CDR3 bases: TGTGCCAGCAGCTTAACTAGCGGGAGAAACAATGAGCAGTTCTTC. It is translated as CASSLTSGRNNEQFF.